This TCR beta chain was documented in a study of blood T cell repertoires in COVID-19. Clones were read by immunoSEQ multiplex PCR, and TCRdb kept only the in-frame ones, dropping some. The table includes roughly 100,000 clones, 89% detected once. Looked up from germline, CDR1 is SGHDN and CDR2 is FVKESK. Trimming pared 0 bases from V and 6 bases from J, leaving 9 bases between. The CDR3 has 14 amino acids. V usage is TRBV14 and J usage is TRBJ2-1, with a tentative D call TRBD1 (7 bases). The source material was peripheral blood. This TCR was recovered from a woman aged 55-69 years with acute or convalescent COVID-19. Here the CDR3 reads CASSQDRGVNEQFF. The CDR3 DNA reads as TGTGCCAGCAGCCAAGACAGGGGGGTCAATGAGCAGTTCTTC.